This T cell receptor beta chain was sequenced for a study of blood T cell repertoires in COVID-19. Only in-frame clones appear in the TCRdb table, and some are missing; sequencing was by immunoSEQ multiplex PCR. The sample yields some 260,000 clones, roughly 91% seen once. The clonotype comes from a woman in her 40s who had recovered from COVID-19. The sequenced sample consisted of peripheral blood.

CDR3 region: CATRGQGPNGYTF. The CDR3 DNA is TGTGCCACCAGAGGACAGGGCCCTAATGGCTACACCTTC. The rearrangement uses TRBV6-5 and TRBJ1-2; TRBD1 matches at 8 bases. V shed 10 bases, J shed 6 bases, and the junction held 10 bases outside the gene matches. The V gene's germline CDR1 is MNHEY and CDR2 SVGAGI. The CDR3 is 13 residues long.